This TCR beta chain was profiled in a study of shared clonotypes between healthy human individuals. Study-level background: Sampling drew on donors who were a couple of women and a few men aged 18 to 49.

CDR1 is MRHNA and CDR2 is SNTAGT in the germline V gene. The CDR3 consists of 15 residues. Trimming pared 4 bases from V and 0 bases from J, leaving 11 bases between. This table comes from immunoSEQ multiplex PCR, and its TCRdb copy is limited to in-frame clones, with some not included. The table lists about 2.4 million clones, over 85% of them singletons. Notes on the study in general: Generation probabilities were higher for clonotypes shared across all four sorted-subset donors than for unshared ones. The study found about 5% of naive CD4 clonotypes shared across a handful of donors.

Worth noting for this clone: Its target is not known.

This TCR was sampled from a man younger than 35 in good health. This chain uses TRBV6-4 with TRBJ2-3; D remains unclear. The source material was naive CD4+ T cells sorted from blood. Noted subset: CD45RA+ positively selected. The CDR3, as DNA: TGTGCCAGCAGTGCGCAACCATCTAGCACAGATACGCAGTATTTT. Translated, it gives CASSAQPSSTDTQYF.